This TCR beta chain stems from a study of control samples from healthy donors and cancer patients. Produced via immunoSEQ multiplex PCR; TCRdb's table is partial and in-frame only. The sample contains about 120,000 clones, about 93% of which appear only once. Source material: blood. This clonotype was obtained from a young man in good health.

CDR3 sequence reads: CASSLESRGHEQFF. The DNA of the CDR3 is TGTGCCAGCAGCTTAGAGTCCCGGGGTCATGAGCAGTTCTTC. V is TRBV11-1 and J is TRBJ2-1; D perhaps matches TRBD2 (5 bases). The CDR3 extends over 14 amino acids. Trimming cost V 1 base and J 8 bases, with 12 bases left between them. The germline V gene has CDR1 SGHAT and CDR2 FQDESV (reference sequence).